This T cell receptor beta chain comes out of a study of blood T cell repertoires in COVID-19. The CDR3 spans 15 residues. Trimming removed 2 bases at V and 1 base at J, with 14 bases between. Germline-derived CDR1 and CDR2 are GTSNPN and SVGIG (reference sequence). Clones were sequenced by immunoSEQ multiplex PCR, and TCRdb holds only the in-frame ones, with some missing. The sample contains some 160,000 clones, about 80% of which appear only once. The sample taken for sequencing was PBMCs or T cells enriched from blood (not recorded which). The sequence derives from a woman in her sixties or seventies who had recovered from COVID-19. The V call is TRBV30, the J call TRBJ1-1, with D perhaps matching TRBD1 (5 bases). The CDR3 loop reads CAWSKGSGSNTEAFF. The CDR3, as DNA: TGTGCCTGGAGTAAAGGGTCAGGGTCGAACACTGAAGCTTTCTTT.